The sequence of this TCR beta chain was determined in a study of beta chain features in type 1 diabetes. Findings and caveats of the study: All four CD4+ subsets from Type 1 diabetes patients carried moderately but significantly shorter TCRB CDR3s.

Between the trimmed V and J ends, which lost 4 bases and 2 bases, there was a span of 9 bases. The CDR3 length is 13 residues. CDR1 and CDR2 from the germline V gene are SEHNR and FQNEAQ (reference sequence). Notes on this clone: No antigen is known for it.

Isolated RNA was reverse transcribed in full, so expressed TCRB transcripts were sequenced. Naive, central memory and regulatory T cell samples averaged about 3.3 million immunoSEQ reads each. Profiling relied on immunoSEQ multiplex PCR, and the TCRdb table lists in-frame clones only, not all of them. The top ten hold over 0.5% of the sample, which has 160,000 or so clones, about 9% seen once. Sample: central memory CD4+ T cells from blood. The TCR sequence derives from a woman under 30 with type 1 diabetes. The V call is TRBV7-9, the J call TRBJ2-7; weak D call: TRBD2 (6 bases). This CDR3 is CASSSGGAYEQYF. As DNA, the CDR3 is TGTGCCAGCAGCTCGGGCGGGGCCTACGAGCAGTACTTC.